What follows are 7 T cell receptor beta chains derived from one specimen sequenced in a study of T cells in Graves' hyperthyroidism and ophthalmopathy (dated 2019 in TCRdb). The protocol used for the library was multiplex PCR. Instrument on record: Illumina HiSeq 2000. The TCR beta CDR3 regions were amplified from RNA transcripts. A first-round RT-PCR of the TCR CDR3 used the HTBI primer set with the Qiagen OneStep RT-PCR kit. In-frame beta chains were kept once TCRdb had trimmed the public reads at Q25 with fastp and called clones with MiXCR. Each record represents a unique CDR3 protein, reported with the most common genes and DNA among its rows. The sample table shows under 450,000 distinct CDR3 sequences, and about 18% are seen once. The ten largest clones represent approximately 30% of the sample. Sequences were obtained from blood. These receptors came from a woman in her thirties with Graves' hyperthyroidism that later progressed to Graves' ophthalmopathy.

This clonotype was observed many times. The chain employs TRBV2 and TRBJ2-1, with 11 bases lining up with TRBD1. J gave up 4 bases and V 6 bases, and 5 bases lay outside the gene matches. Germline assignment: CDR1 SNHLY and CDR2 FYNNEI. CDR3 length: 15 amino acids. The DNA of the CDR3 is TGTGCCAGCAGCTCGGGACAGGGGGAGTACAATGAGCAGTTCTTC. It is translated as CASSSGQGEYNEQFF. The full variable domain, in which reference TRBV2 and TRBJ2-1 provide the parts outside the CDR3, is EPEVTQTPSHQVTQMGQEVILRCVPISNHLYFYWYRQILGQKVEFLVSFYNNEISEKSEIFDDQFSVERPDGSNFTLKIRSTKLEDSAMYFCASSSGQGEYNEQFFGPGTRLTVL.

At least ten counts were recorded for this clonotype. J is TRBJ2-1 and V is TRBV18, with a possible D match to TRBD1 (5 bases). The CDR3 is 14 amino acids. Per the germline V gene, CDR1 is KGHSH and CDR2 is LQKENI. V lost 1 base, J lost 8 bases, and 12 bases lay in between. Here the CDR3 DNA reads TGTGCCAGCTCACCACAGGGGTATAGGGATGAGCAGTTCTTC. Translating it yields CASSPQGYRDEQFF.

The chain links TRBV6-1 to TRBJ2-2; D not certain. The CDR3 totals 15 residues. Per germline, CDR1 MNHNS and CDR2 SASEGT. V lost 6 bases to trimming and J lost 4 bases, with 15 bases between them. The CDR3 spells CASSPPGAITGELFF. The CDR3 DNA reads TGTGCCAGCAGCCCCCCTGGTGCCATCACCGGGGAGCTGTTTTTT.

This clonotype was seen many times. The rearrangement uses TRBV28 and TRBJ1-4; unclear D gene. This CDR3 is 16 amino acids long. V was cut by 1 base and J by 4 bases, with 13 bases left in between. CDR1 and CDR2 from the germline V gene are MDHEN and SYDVKM. The CDR3 region is CASSLSLEAGNEKLFF. In nucleotides, the CDR3 is TGTGCCAGCAGTTTATCCTTGGAGGCGGGTAATGAAAAACTGTTTTTT. Complete variable domain (other parts from reference TRBV28 and TRBJ1-4): DVKVTQSSRYLVKRTGEKVFLECVQDMDHENMFWYRQDPGLGLRLIYFSYDVKMKEKGDIPEGYSVSREKKERFSLILESASTNQTSMYLCASSLSLEAGNEKLFFGSGTQLSVL.

At least ten counts were recorded for this clonotype. The V and J genes are TRBV3-1 and TRBJ2-7, with 7 bases matching TRBD2. The germline gives CDR1 LGHDT, CDR2 YNNKEL (reference sequence). Unmatched junction bases numbered 12, after V lost 4 bases and J lost 0 bases. The CDR3 is made up of 17 amino acids. The CDR3 loop is CASSRGSGTRYSYEQYF. The CDR3 nucleotides are TGTGCCAGCAGCCGGGGGAGCGGGACCCGTTACTCCTACGAGCAGTACTTC.

This chain connects TRBV2 to TRBJ1-2; 8 positions match TRBD1. The length of the CDR3 is 14 residues. V gave up 7 bases and J gave up 3 bases; unmatched junction bases: 7. The germline V gene has CDR1 SNHLY and CDR2 FYNNEI. The CDR3 nucleotides read TGTGCCAGCACCAAGACAGGGGACCACTATGGCTACACCTTC. The encoded protein is CASTKTGDHYGYTF.

The chain combines TRBV3-1 with TRBJ2-7, with TRBD2 identical over 13 bases. The germline V gene has CDR1 LGHDT and CDR2 YNNKEL (reference sequence). The CDR3 has 17 residues. The junction had 9 bases not matched to a gene; V was cut back by 1 base and J by 6 bases. CDR3 sequence reads: CASSQGERLAGGPEQYF. In DNA, the CDR3 is TGTGCCAGCAGCCAAGGTGAAAGACTAGCGGGAGGACCCGAGCAGTACTTC.